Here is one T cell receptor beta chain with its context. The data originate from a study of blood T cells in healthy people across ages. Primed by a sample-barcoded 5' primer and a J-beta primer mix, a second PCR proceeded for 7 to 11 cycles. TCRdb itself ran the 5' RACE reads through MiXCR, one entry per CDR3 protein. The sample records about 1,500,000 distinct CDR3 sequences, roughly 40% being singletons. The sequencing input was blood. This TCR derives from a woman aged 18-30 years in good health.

CDR3 in amino acids: CASKTVSYSNQPQHF. CDR3 nucleotide sequence: TGTGCCAGCAAGACAGTTTCCTATAGCAATCAGCCCCAGCATTTT. This chain connects TRBV6-5 to TRBJ1-5; D is perhaps TRBD1 (5 bases). V was trimmed by 7 bases and J by 0 bases, leaving 13 bases between them. This CDR3 has 15 amino acids. CDR1 is MNHEY and CDR2 is SVGAGI in the germline V gene.